This T cell receptor beta chain comes out of a study of blood T cell repertoires in COVID-19. Overall study context: Acute-phase and convalescent COVID-19 samples originated in the United States, Italy and Spain. The analysed material was cDNA or gDNA that came from T cells, B-cell-depleted T cells, or PBMCs.

V dropped 1 base and J dropped 6 bases, with 18 bases sitting between them. In germline, CDR1 is KGHDR, CDR2 SFDVKD. This CDR3 contains 17 residues. Original data processing: Researchers report that nucleated cell counts were estimated from reference gene primer amplification. Generated by immunoSEQ multiplex PCR, the TCRdb table keeps only in-frame clones and is missing some. V, J and clone size reflect that table, while D and trimming were determined from the DNA. The sample yields about 87,000 clones, approximately 89% seen once. The rearrangement uses TRBV24-1 and TRBJ2-1; a possible D gene is TRBD1 (7 bases). The sequenced sample consisted of peripheral blood. The TCR comes from a human donor with acute or convalescent COVID-19. The donor label of this sample is uncertain. The CDR3 coding sequence is TGTGCCACCAGTGATTTAGGGTTGGGACAGCGGGCCAATGAGCAGTTCTTC. Its protein is CATSDLGLGQRANEQFF.